This TCR beta chain was retrieved from a study of T cells after yellow fever vaccination. This CDR3 region has 17 residues. The germline V gene encodes CDR1 LNHDA and CDR2 SQIVND (reference sequence). The ends lost 6 bases at V and 4 bases at J; junction bases unmatched: 12. A few counts support this clonotype. TCRdb re-called the 5' RACE reads through MiXCR, storing one row per CDR3 protein. The sample has over 65,000 distinct CDR3 sequences; about an eighth are singletons. The sequencing used CD8+ T cells not binding an NS4B(214-222) dextramer, sorted from PBMCs, collected less than 25 days after the first yellow fever vaccination. V is TRBV19 and J is TRBJ2-6; 7 bases are shared with TRBD1. The sequence came from a man aged 18 to 29 who received the YFV17D yellow fever vaccine. Here the CDR3 DNA reads TGTGCCAGTAGCCCATACACAGGGGTATCGGGGGCCAACGTCCTGACTTTC. Residues: CASSPYTGVSGANVLTF.